This section outlines one T cell receptor beta chain sequence together with its context. Assay: immunoSEQ multiplex PCR; the TCRdb copy retains only in-frame clones and omits some. The top ten clones hold 2.5% to 3% of a sample with over 80,000 clones, just under 95% of them seen once. The sample comes from a study of PD-1 blockade in classical Hodgkin lymphoma. The V gene end was trimmed by 2 bases and the J gene end by 4 bases; junction bases not matched to a gene: 9. CDR3 size: 16 residues. Germline V CDR1 and CDR2: MNHEY, SMNVEV (reference sequence). Exposure to brentuximab vedotin varied, and each patient had relapsed following autologous stem cell transplantation.

This receptor was obtained from a human donor with classical Hodgkin lymphoma. The genes are TRBV27 and TRBJ2-7; TRBD2 agrees at 9 bases. The sample was peripheral blood mononuclear cells (PBMCs), taken at baseline. The CDR3 DNA sequence: TGTGCCAGCAGTTTACGACTAGCGGAAAAAAATTACGAGCAGTACTTC. Its translation: CASSLRLAEKNYEQYF.